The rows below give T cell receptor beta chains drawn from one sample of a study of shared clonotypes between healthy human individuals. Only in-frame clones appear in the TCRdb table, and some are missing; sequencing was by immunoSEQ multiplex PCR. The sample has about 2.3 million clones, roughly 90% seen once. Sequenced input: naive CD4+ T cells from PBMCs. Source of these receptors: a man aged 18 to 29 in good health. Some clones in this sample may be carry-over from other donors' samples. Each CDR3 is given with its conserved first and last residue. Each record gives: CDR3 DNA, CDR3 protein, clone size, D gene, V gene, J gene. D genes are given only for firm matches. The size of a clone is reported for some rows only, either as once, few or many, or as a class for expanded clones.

TGTGCCAGCAGTTTAAAGCAGGGGGGGACCTACGAGCAGTACTTC	CASSLKQGGTYEQYF	NA	NA	TRBV28	TRBJ2-7
TGTGCCATCAGTGAGCAAGGGCAGGGAAGCAATCAGCCCCAGCATTTT	CAISEQGQGSNQPQHF	NA	NA	TRBV10-3	TRBJ1-5
TGTGCCAGCCGCCGGGACAGGGTAGACACCGGGGAGCTGTTTTTT	CASRRDRVDTGELFF	few	TRBD1	TRBV6-1	TRBJ2-2
TGTGCCAGCAGCCAAGAAGCGGGGCTAGCGAGAAATGAGCAGTTCTTC	CASSQEAGLARNEQFF	NA	TRBD2	TRBV14	TRBJ2-1
TGTGCCAGCAGTTTATTTTGGACAGGCGGATCACAAGAGACCCAGTACTTC	CASSLFWTGGSQETQYF	NA	TRBD1	TRBV28	TRBJ2-5
TGTGCCAGCAGCCCTCAGCAGACTAGCGGGAGAGATACGCAGTATTTT	CASSPQQTSGRDTQYF	NA	TRBD2	TRBV7-8	TRBJ2-3
TGTGCCAGCGGTTCTTACGAGCAGTACTTC	CASGSYEQYF	NA	NA	TRBV9	TRBJ2-7
TGCGCCAGCACCCAAATTAGCGGGAGCTTCAATGAGCAGTTCTTC	CASTQISGSFNEQFF	NA	TRBD2	TRBV5-1	TRBJ2-1
TGCGCCAGCAGCTTGTTGGTAGCGGGAGCGTCGGATACGCAGTATTTT	CASSLLVAGASDTQYF	NA	TRBD2	TRBV5-1	TRBJ2-3
TGTGCCAGCAAACTAGCGGGAGCCAATGAGCAGTTCTTC	CASKLAGANEQFF	NA	TRBD2	TRBV7-9	TRBJ2-1
TGTGCCAGCAGTGAACTGGTATCTAGCGTTGGTACGCAGTATTTT	CASSELVSSVGTQYF	NA	NA	TRBV2	TRBJ2-3
TGTGCCAGTAGTATGGGGGGGACAGGGAGGGACCGGAACATTCAGTACTTC	CASSMGGTGRDRNIQYF	NA	TRBD1	TRBV19	TRBJ2-4
TGTGCCAGCAGCAGAATGGGAGGGCCGGATGAAAAACTGTTTTTT	CASSRMGGPDEKLFF	NA	NA	TRBV25-1	TRBJ1-4
TGTGCCAGCAGGACCGGCGGGTCGAGCTCCTACGAGCAGTACTTC	CASRTGGSSSYEQYF	NA	NA	TRBV28	TRBJ2-7
TGCGCCAGCAGCACCGGGACAGGGAGTCAGCCCCAGCATTTT	CASSTGTGSQPQHF	few	TRBD1	TRBV5-1	TRBJ1-5
TGTGCCAGCAGCGCGCGGGAGGGCTCCTACGAGCAGTACTTC	CASSAREGSYEQYF	NA	TRBD2	TRBV9	TRBJ2-7
TGTGCCAGCAACCCGGGTCGAGTGGGGATTGGGTATGGCTACACCTTC	CASNPGRVGIGYGYTF	NA	NA	TRBV7-8	TRBJ1-2
TGCGCCAGCAGCCAAGAAGGGGCCGGGACCTACGAGCAGTACTTC	CASSQEGAGTYEQYF	NA	NA	TRBV4-1	TRBJ2-7
TGTGCCAGCAGCTTTGGGACTATAAACACTGAAGCTTTCTTT	CASSFGTINTEAFF	NA	NA	TRBV7-8	TRBJ1-1
TGTGCCAGCAGCTGGGGTGGTTTAGGGGTGGGCTACAATGAGCAGTTCTTC	CASSWGGLGVGYNEQFF	once	NA	TRBV5-5	TRBJ2-1
TGTGCCAGCAGCTCGGCCGGGGGCAGGGGAGATACGCAGTATTTT	CASSSAGGRGDTQYF	NA	NA	TRBV7-2	TRBJ2-3
TGTGCCAGCGCTGAGGGGGCTGGAAACACCATATATTTT	CASAEGAGNTIYF	NA	NA	TRBV28	TRBJ1-3
TGTGCCACCAGCAGGACAGGGTACAATCAGCCCCAGCATTTT	CATSRTGYNQPQHF	once	TRBD1	TRBV15	TRBJ1-5
TGTGCCAGCAACGGCAGGGCCAGGGGCACTGAAGCTTTCTTT	CASNGRARGTEAFF	NA	NA	TRBV6-6	TRBJ1-1
TGTGCCAGCTCCCCCGTAGGGGGGCAGGACGAGCAGTACTTC	CASSPVGGQDEQYF	NA	NA	TRBV18	TRBJ2-7
TGTGCCAGCAGCTTTGAAGGGGGGAGTGCGACCCAGTACTTC	CASSFEGGSATQYF	NA	NA	TRBV7-2	TRBJ2-5
TGTGCCACCGGCCCTAGCGGGAGCATGGATACGCAGTATTTT	CATGPSGSMDTQYF	NA	TRBD2	TRBV15	TRBJ2-3
TGTGCCAGCAGCTTATGGGGATCGGAAGATACGCAGTATTTT	CASSLWGSEDTQYF	NA	NA	TRBV7-3	TRBJ2-3
TGTGCCAGCAGACTGCAAGGCGCCACCGCAGATACGCAGTATTTT	CASRLQGATADTQYF	NA	NA	TRBV5-5	TRBJ2-3
TGTGCCAGCAGCTTACCGGGGGGCAAAAACATTCAGTACTTC	CASSLPGGKNIQYF	once	TRBD2	TRBV7-2	TRBJ2-4
TGTGCCAGCAGTGCACGACAGGGCCAAGAGACCCAGTACTTC	CASSARQGQETQYF	once	TRBD1	TRBV28	TRBJ2-5